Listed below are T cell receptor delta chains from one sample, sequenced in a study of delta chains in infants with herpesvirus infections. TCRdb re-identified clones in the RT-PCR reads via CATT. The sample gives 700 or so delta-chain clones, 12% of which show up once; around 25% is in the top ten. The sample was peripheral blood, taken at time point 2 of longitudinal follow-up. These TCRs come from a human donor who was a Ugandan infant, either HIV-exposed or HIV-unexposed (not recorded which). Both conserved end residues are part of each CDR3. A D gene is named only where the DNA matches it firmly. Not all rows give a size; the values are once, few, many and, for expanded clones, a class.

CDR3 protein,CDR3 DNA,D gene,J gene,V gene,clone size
CACDSGGLKGWDTRQMFF,TGTGCCTGTGACTCTGGGGGTCTTAAGGGCTGGGACACCCGACAGATGTTTTTC,TRDD3,TRDJ3,TRDV2,few
CALGDVPYTDKLIF,TGTGCTCTTGGGGACGTGCCGTACACCGATAAACTCATCTTT,-,TRDJ1,TRDV1,medium-sized
CACDTLLGDTTAQLFF,TGTGCCTGTGACACTCTACTGGGGGATACGACAGCACAACTCTTCTTT,TRDD3,TRDJ2,TRDV2,-
CAASVESRDKLIF,TGTGCAGCAAGCGTGGAATCTAGGGATAAACTCATCTTT,-,TRDJ1,TRAV29/DV5,medium-sized
CALGVSARSGGYADKLIF,TGTGCTCTTGGGGTATCCGCCCGATCTGGGGGATACGCCGATAAACTCATCTTT,TRDD3,TRDJ1,TRDV1,large
CARGEITSGGLYTDKLIF,TGTGCTCGTGGGGAAATCACCTCTGGGGGATTATACACCGATAAACTCATCTTT,TRDD3,TRDJ1,TRDV1,few
CALGERGGGYGDTDKLIF,TGTGCTCTTGGGGAAAGGGGTGGGGGATACGGGGACACCGATAAACTCATCTTT,TRDD3,TRDJ1,TRDV1,large
CAWAYPGSRADKLIF,TGTGCCTGGGCTTACCCGGGGTCGAGGGCCGATAAACTCATCTTT,-,TRDJ1,TRDV2,medium-sized
CALGELEAFPGDTPTAQLFF,TGTGCTCTTGGGGAACTAGAGGCTTTCCCCGGGGATACTCCGACAGCACAACTCTTCTTT,TRDD3,TRDJ2,TRDV1,-
CALGERIPRPPWGKSTDKLIF,TGTGCTCTTGGGGAACGGATCCCGCGACCGCCTTGGGGGAAATCCACCGATAAACTCATCTTT,TRDD3,TRDJ1,TRDV1,large
CALGELGLPWGIRLGATAQLFF,TGTGCTCTTGGGGAACTAGGCCTACCCTGGGGGATAAGGCTGGGAGCGACAGCACAACTCTTCTTT,TRDD3,TRDJ2,TRDV1,medium-sized
CALGSHLLGDHRQMFF,TGTGCTCTTGGATCACATCTACTGGGGGATCACCGACAGATGTTTTTC,TRDD3,TRDJ3,TRDV1,large
CALGELGSLGDTYPSYTDKLIF,TGTGCTCTTGGGGAACTGGGTTCTCTGGGGGATACCTATCCTTCGTACACCGATAAACTCATCTTT,TRDD3,TRDJ1,TRDV1,few
CALGEQRGFPYGGGRYTDKLIF,TGTGCTCTTGGGGAACAGAGGGGTTTTCCCTACGGTGGGGGTCGGTACACCGATAAACTCATCTTT,-,TRDJ1,TRDV1,few
CALGLSYPILGDTREYTDKLIF,TGTGCTCTTGGTCTTTCCTACCCAATACTGGGGGATACGCGGGAGTACACCGATAAACTCATCTTT,TRDD3,TRDJ1,TRDV1,-
CACDTGGYARSWDTRQMFF,TGTGCCTGTGACACCGGGGGATACGCGCGCTCCTGGGACACCCGACAGATGTTTTTC,TRDD3,TRDJ3,TRDV2,few
CALGEPGGYAVTWADWDTRQMFF,TGTGCTCTTGGGGAACCTGGGGGATACGCGGTTACTTGGGCGGACTGGGACACCCGACAGATGTTTTTC,TRDD3,TRDJ3,TRDV1,large
CACDTVLGSWDTRQMFF,TGTGCCTGTGACACCGTACTGGGTTCCTGGGACACCCGACAGATGTTTTTC,-,TRDJ3,TRDV2,medium-sized
CACDTVLGSWDTRQMFF,TGTGCCTGTGACACCGTATTGGGTTCCTGGGACACCCGACAGATGTTTTTC,-,TRDJ3,TRDV2,few
CALGESYWGTILPRTTDKLIF,TGTGCTCTTGGGGAATCCTACTGGGGGACGATACTCCCACGTACGACCGATAAACTCATCTTT,TRDD3,TRDJ1,TRDV1,medium-sized
CALGDRFLVGDNRLTAQLFF,TGTGCTCTTGGGGACCGATTCCTAGTGGGGGATAATAGGTTGACAGCACAACTCTTCTTT,TRDD3,TRDJ2,TRDV1,large
CACDGIRTDKLIF,TGTGCCTGTGACGGGATACGCACCGATAAACTCATCTTT,TRDD3,TRDJ1,TRDV2,-
CACDVLGDTLLTAQLFF,TGTGCCTGTGACGTACTGGGGGATACGCTTCTGACAGCACAACTCTTCTTT,TRDD3,TRDJ2,TRDV2,medium-sized
CACDILGDTSSWDTRQMFF,TGTGCCTGTGACATACTGGGGGATACGAGCTCCTGGGACACCCGACAGATGTTTTTC,TRDD3,TRDJ3,TRDV2,large
CALGTRGFRAPYIAQMVDDKLIF,TGTGCTCTTGGGACTAGGGGCTTCCGAGCCCCTTATATCGCACAGATGGTGGACGATAAACTCATCTTT,-,TRDJ1,TRDV1,large
CALGGRLRHTDKLIF,TGTGCTCTTGGGGGCCGACTCCGTCACACCGATAAACTCATCTTT,-,TRDJ1,TRDV1,-
CALAPTLSGDTDKLIF,TGTGCTCTTGCTCCGACCCTTTCTGGGGACACCGATAAACTCATCTTT,-,TRDJ1,TRDV1,large
CALGYLPMPLLAGGDKLIF,TGTGCTCTTGGGTACCTTCCCATGCCCTTACTGGCGGGTGGAGATAAACTCATCTTT,-,TRDJ1,TRDV1,-
CALGPPGFPTLLGVTKAPFTDKLIF,TGTGCTCTTGGGCCACCGGGCTTCCCCACCTTACTGGGGGTGACAAAGGCTCCTTTCACCGATAAACTCATCTTT,TRDD3,TRDJ1,TRDV1,large
CAPPGDYRVLGDGELIF,TGTGCCCCCCCCGGGGACTATCGTGTACTGGGGGATGGAGAACTCATCTTT,TRDD3,TRDJ1,TRDV3,large
CALGELGDTSSWDTRQMFF,TGTGCTCTTGGGGAACTGGGGGATACGAGCTCCTGGGACACCCGACAGATGTTTTTC,TRDD3,TRDJ3,TRDV1,few
CALAGIPTSFLLGDNGDKLIF,TGTGCTCTTGCCGGCATTCCTACGTCTTTTTTACTGGGGGATAATGGCGATAAACTCATCTTT,TRDD3,TRDJ1,TRDV1,medium-sized
CALGEQEALLAEGMSVDDKLIF,TGTGCTCTTGGGGAACAAGAGGCCCTTCTTGCCGAGGGGATGTCGGTTGACGATAAACTCATCTTT,-,TRDJ1,TRDV1,large
CACDVLGDTTAQLFF,TGTGCCTGTGACGTACTGGGGGATACGACAGCACAACTCTTCTTT,TRDD3,TRDJ2,TRDV2,few
CALGSDELDSNDKLIF,TGTGCTCTTGGGTCTGATGAGTTGGACTCGAACGATAAACTCATCTTT,-,TRDJ1,TRDV1,-
CALGELEAFSSTGGYITDKLIF,TGTGCTCTTGGGGAACTAGAGGCCTTCTCATCTACTGGGGGATACATCACCGATAAACTCATCTTT,TRDD3,TRDJ1,TRDV1,large
CACDTLLGDTEYTDKLIF,TGTGCCTGTGACACTCTCCTGGGGGATACGGAGTACACCGATAAACTCATCTTT,TRDD3,TRDJ1,TRDV2,few
CACDYLTGGYPYTDKLIF,TGTGCCTGTGACTATCTTACTGGGGGATACCCGTACACCGATAAACTCATCTTT,TRDD3,TRDJ1,TRDV2,large
CACDERGIFITWDTRQMFF,TGTGCCTGTGACGAAAGGGGGATTTTTATAACCTGGGACACCCGACAGATGTTTTTC,TRDD3,TRDJ3,TRDV2,medium-sized
CAFSTGGQQGGTDKLIF,TGTGCCTTCAGTACTGGGGGGCAACAAGGGGGCACCGATAAACTCATCTTT,TRDD3,TRDJ1,TRDV3,few